This T cell receptor beta chain appears in the sequencing data of a study of T-cell reconstitution after alpha-beta-depleted transplantation in children. The table lists this clonotype with a few counts. It was with unique molecular identifiers that the TCRbeta library was prepared. One entry per CDR3 protein, called by TCRdb with MiXCR from the PCR reads. This sample has about 540,000 distinct CDR3 sequences, with approximately 20% found just once. V trimming: 4 bases; J trimming: 12 bases; junction bases outside the gene matches: 9. The CDR3 consists of 14 residues. Germline V CDR1 and CDR2: SGHRS, YFSETQ.

The sequence came from a human donor who donated a stem cell graft to a child with acute lymphoblastic leukemia. The sample here was PBMCs from the stem cell graft donor, taken from the stem cell graft. The V call is TRBV5-1, the J call TRBJ2-1, with 11 bases matching TRBD2. CDR3 nucleotides: TGCGCCAGCAGCCTAGATATAGCGGGAGGGCCGCAGTTCTTC. This encodes CASSLDIAGGPQFF.